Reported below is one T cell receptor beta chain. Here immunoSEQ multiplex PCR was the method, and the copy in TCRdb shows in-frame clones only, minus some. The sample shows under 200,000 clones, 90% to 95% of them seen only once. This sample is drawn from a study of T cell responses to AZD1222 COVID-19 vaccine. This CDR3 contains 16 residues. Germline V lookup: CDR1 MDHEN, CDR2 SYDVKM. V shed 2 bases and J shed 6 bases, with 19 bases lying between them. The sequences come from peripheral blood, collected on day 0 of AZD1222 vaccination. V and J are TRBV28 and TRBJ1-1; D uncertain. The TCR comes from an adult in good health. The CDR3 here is CASSLGRGFYEAEAFF. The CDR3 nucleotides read TGTGCCAGCAGTTTAGGTCGGGGATTCTACGAAGCTGAAGCTTTCTTT.